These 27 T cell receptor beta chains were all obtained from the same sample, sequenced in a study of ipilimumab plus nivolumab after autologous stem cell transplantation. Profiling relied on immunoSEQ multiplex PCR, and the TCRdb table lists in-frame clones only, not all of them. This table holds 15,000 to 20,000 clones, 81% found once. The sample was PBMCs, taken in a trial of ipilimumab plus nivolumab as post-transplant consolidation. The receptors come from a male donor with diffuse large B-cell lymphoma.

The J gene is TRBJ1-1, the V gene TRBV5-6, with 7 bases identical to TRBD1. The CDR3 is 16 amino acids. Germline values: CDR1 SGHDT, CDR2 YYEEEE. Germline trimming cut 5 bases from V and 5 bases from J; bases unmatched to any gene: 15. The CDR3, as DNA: TGTGCCAGCAGTCATGGCATTACGACAGGGAGGACTGAAGCTTTCTTT. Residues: CASSHGITTGRTEAFF.

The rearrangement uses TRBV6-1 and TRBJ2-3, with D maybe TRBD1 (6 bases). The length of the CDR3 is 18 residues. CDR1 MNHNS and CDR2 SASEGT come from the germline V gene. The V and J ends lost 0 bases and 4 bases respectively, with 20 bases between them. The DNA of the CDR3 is TGTGCCAGCAGTGAAGCGAGGTTGAGGGGGATTAAATCAGATACGCAGTATTTT. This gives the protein CASSEARLRGIKSDTQYF.

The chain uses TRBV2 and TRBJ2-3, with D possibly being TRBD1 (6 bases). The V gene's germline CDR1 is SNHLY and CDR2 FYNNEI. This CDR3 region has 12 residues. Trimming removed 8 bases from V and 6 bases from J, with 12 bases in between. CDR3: CASRPQGDTQYF. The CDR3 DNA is TGTGCCAGCCGCCCTCAGGGGGATACGCAGTATTTT.

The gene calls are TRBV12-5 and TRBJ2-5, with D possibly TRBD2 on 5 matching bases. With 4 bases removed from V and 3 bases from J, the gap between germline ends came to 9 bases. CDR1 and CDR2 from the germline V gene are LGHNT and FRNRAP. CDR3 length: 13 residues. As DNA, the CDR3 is TGTGCTAGTGGTTCCTCAGCGGAAGAGACCCAGTACTTC. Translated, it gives CASGSSAEETQYF.

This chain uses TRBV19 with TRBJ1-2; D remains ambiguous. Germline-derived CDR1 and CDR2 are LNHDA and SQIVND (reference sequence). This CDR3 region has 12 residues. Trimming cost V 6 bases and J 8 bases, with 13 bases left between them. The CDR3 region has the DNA TGTGCCAGTAGGCAGGAGGATCGCGGCTACACCTTC. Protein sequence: CASRQEDRGYTF.

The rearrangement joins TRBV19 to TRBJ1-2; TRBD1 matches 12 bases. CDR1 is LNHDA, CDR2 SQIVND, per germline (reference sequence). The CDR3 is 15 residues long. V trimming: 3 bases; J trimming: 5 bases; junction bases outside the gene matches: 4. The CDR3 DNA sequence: TGTGCCAGTAGTATTTCGGGACAGGGGGCGTATGGCTACACCTTC. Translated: CASSISGQGAYGYTF. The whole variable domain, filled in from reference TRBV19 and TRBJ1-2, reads DGGITQSPKYLFRKEGQNVTLSCEQNLNHDAMYWYRQDPGQGLRLIYYSQIVNDFQKGDIAEGYSVSREKKESFPLTVTSAQKNPTAFYLCASSISGQGAYGYTFGSGTRLTVV.

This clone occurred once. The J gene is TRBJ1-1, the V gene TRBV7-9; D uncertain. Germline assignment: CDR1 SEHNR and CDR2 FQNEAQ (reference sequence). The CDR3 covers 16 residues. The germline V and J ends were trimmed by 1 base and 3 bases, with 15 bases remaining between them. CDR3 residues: CASSLGTGIEYTEAFF. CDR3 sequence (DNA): TGTGCCAGCAGCTTAGGAACGGGGATCGAGTACACTGAAGCTTTCTTT.

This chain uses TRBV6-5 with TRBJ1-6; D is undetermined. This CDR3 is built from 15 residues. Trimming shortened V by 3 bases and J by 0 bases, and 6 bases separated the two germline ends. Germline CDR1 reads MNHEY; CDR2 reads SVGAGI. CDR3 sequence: CASSYESSYNSPLHF. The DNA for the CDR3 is TGTGCCAGCAGTTATGAGAGCTCCTATAATTCACCCCTCCACTTT.

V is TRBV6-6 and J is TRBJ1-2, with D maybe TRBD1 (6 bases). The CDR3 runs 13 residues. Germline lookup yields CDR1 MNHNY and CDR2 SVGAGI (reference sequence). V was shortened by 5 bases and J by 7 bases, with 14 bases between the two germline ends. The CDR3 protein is CASSRSGTRGYTF. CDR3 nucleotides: TGTGCCAGCAGTCGATCCGGGACACGTGGCTACACCTTC.

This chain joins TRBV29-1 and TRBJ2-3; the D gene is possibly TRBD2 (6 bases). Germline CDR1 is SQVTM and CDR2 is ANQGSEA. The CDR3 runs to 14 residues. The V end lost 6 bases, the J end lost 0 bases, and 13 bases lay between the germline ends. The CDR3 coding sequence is TGCAGCGTCCGGACTGCGGGAAGCACAGATACGCAGTATTTT. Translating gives CSVRTAGSTDTQYF.

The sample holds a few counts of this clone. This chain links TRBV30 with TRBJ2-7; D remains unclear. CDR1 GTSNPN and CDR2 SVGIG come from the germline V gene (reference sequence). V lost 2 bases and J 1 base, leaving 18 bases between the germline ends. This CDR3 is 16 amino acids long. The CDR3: CAWSSPRLGISYEQYF. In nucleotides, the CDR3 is TGTGCCTGGAGTTCTCCCCGTCTGGGTATTTCCTACGAGCAGTACTTC.

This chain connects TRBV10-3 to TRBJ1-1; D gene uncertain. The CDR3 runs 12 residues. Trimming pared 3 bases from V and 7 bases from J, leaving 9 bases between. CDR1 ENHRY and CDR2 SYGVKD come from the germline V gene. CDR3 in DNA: TGTGCCATCAGTGATTCGACGGATGAAGCTTTCTTT. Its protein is CAISDSTDEAFF.

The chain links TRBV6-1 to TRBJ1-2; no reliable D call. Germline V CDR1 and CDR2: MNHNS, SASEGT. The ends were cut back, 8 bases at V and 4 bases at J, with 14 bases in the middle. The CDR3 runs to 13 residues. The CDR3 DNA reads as TGTGCCAGCGAAGATCAATTCGTCTATGGCTACACCTTC. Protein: CASEDQFVYGYTF.

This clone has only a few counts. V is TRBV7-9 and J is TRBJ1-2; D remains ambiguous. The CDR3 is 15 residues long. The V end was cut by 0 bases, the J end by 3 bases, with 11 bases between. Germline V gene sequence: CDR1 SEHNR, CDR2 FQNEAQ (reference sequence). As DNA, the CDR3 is TGTGCCAGCAGCTTAGCCCTTGGCCTCGACTATGGCTACACCTTC. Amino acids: CASSLALGLDYGYTF.

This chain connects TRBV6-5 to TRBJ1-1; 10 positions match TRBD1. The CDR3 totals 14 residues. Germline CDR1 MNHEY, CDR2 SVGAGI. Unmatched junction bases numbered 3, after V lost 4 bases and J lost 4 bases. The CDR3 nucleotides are TGTGCCAGCAGTTCCAGGACAGGGGGCACTGAAGCTTTCTTT. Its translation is CASSSRTGGTEAFF.

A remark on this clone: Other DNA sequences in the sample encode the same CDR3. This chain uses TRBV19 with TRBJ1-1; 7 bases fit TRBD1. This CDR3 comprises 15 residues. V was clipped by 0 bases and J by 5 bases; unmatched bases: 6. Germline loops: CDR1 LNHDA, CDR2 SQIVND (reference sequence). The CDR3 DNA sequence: TGTGCCAGTAGTATAGATGGTAGGGGGCTTACTGAAGCTTTCTTT. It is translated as CASSIDGRGLTEAFF.

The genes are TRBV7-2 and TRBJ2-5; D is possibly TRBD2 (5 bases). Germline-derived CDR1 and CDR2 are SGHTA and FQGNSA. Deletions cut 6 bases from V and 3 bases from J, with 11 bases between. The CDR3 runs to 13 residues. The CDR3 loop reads CASSWAGKETQYF. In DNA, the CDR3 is TGTGCCAGCAGTTGGGCCGGGAAAGAGACCCAGTACTTC.

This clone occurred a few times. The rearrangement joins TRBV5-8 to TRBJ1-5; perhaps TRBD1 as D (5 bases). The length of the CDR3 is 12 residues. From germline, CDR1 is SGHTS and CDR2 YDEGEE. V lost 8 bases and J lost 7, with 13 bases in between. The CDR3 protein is CASRLGGQPQHF. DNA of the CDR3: TGTGCCAGTCGTTTGGGGGGACAGCCCCAGCATTTT.

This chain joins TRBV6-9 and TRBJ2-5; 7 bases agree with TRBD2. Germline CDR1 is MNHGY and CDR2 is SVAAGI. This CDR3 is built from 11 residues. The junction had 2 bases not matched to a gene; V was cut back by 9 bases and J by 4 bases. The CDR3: CARWGGETQYF. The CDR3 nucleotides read TGTGCCAGATGGGGGGGAGAGACCCAGTACTTC.

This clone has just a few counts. CDR3 region: CASRLALAGGPKDTQYF. Here the CDR3 DNA reads TGTGCCAGCAGACTAGCGTTAGCGGGGGGGCCAAAAGATACGCAGTATTTT. The chain is built from TRBV7-9 and TRBJ2-3; TRBD2 aligns across 11 bases. With V trimmed by 6 bases and J by 5 bases, 13 bases remained unmatched. This CDR3 comprises 17 residues. The germline CDR1 and CDR2 sequences are SEHNR and FQNEAQ (reference sequence).

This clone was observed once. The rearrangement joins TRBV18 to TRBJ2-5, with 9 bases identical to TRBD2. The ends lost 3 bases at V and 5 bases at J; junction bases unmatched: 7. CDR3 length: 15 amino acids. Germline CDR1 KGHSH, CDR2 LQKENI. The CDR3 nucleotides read TGTGCCAGCTCACCGGGACTAGCTTTGAGCGAGACCCAGTACTTC. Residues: CASSPGLALSETQYF.

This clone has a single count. The CDR3 DNA sequence: TGTGCCAGCAGGGCTGACAGGGGTTTAGTCACTGAAGCTTTCTTT. This codes for CASRADRGLVTEAFF. The rearrangement joins TRBV4-2 to TRBJ1-1; TRBD1 agrees at 8 bases. J gave up 4 bases and V 6 bases, and 10 bases lay outside the gene matches. Germline V CDR1 and CDR2: LGHNA, YNFKEQ. The CDR3 has 15 residues.

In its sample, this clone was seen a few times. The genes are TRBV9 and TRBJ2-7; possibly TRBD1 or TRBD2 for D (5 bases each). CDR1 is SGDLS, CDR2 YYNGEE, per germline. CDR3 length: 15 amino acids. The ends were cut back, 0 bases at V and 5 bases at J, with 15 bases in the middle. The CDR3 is CASSVAGGMIDEQYF. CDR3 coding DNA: TGTGCCAGCAGCGTAGCTGGGGGAATGATTGACGAGCAGTACTTC.

CDR3 sequence (DNA): TGCAGCGCCCTGGGGGCAGGGGGGTACGAGCAGTACTTC. Its translation is CSALGAGGYEQYF. The V call is TRBV29-1, the J call TRBJ2-7; maybe TRBD1 (7 bases). Trimming shortened V by 7 bases and J by 4 bases, and 17 bases separated the two germline ends. Germline V gene data show CDR1 as SQVTM and CDR2 as ANQGSEA. The CDR3 has 13 amino acids.

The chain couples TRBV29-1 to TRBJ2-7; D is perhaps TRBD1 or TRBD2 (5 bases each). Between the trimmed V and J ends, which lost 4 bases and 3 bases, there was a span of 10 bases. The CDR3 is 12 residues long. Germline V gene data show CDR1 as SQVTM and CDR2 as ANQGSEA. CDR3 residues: CSVAGADYEQYF. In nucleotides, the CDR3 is TGCAGCGTTGCCGGGGCAGACTACGAGCAGTACTTC.

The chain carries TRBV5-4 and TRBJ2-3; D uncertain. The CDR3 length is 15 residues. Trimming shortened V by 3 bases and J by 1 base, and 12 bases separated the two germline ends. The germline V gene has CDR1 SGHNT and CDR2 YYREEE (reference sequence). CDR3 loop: CASSSAGRRTDTQYF. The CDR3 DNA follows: TGTGCCAGCAGCTCAGCCGGCCGGCGCACAGATACGCAGTATTTT.

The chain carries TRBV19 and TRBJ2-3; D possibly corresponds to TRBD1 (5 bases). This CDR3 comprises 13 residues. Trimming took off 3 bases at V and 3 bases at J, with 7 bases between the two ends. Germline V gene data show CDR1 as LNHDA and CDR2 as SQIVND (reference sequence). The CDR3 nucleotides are TGTGCCAGTAGTATGCAGGGAACAGATACGCAGTATTTT. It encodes CASSMQGTDTQYF.